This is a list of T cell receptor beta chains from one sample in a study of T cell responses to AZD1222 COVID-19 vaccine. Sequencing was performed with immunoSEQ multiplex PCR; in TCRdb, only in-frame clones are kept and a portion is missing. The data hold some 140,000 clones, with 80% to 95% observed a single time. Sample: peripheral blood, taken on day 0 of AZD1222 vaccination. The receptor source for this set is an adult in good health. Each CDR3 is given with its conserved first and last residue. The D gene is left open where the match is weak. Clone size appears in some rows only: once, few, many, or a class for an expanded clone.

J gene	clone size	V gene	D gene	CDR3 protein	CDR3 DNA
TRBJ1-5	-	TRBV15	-	CATSRVGGRGNQPQHF	TGTGCCACCAGCAGAGTAGGAGGGCGCGGCAATCAGCCCCAGCATTTT
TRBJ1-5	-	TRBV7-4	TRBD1	CASSSRGTASNQPQHF	TGTGCCAGCAGCTCACGGGGGACAGCCTCGAATCAGCCCCAGCATTTT
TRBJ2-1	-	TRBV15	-	CATSRRFIDEQFF	TGTGCCACCAGCAGAAGGTTCATCGATGAGCAGTTCTTC
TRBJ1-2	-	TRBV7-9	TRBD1	CASQDRVFGYTF	TGTGCCAGCCAGGACAGGGTTTTTGGCTACACCTTC
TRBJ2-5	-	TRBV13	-	CASSSATSKGTQYF	TGTGCCAGCAGCTCGGCTACTAGCAAGGGGACCCAGTACTTC
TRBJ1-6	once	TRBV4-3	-	CASSQVPPGGAGDSPLHF	TGCGCCAGCAGCCAAGTACCCCCCGGCGGGGCTGGGGATTCACCCCTCCACTTT
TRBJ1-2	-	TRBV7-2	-	CASSQGTNNGYTF	TGTGCCAGCAGCCAGGGGACAAACAATGGCTACACCTTC
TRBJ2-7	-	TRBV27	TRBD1	CASSLTAGGEQYF	TGTGCCAGCAGTTTGACCGCAGGGGGCGAGCAGTACTTC
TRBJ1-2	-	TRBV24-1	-	CATSDSGYGYTF	TGTGCCACCAGTGATTCCGGCTATGGCTACACCTTC
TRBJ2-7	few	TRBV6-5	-	CASSSTYYEQYF	TGTGCCAGCAGTTCGACTTACTACGAGCAGTACTTC
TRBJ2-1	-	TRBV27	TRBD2	CASSSLSSGLRNEQFF	TGTGCCAGCAGTTCATTATCCTCGGGACTACGCAATGAGCAGTTCTTC
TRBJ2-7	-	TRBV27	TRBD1	CASSLSQGAFYEQYF	TGTGCCAGCAGTTTATCGCAGGGGGCTTTCTACGAGCAGTACTTC
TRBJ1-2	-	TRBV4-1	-	CASSQDAFYGYTF	TGCGCCAGCAGCCAAGATGCATTCTATGGCTACACCTTC
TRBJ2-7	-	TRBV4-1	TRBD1	CASSQEGQGGFEQYF	TGCGCCAGCAGCCAAGAGGGACAGGGAGGGTTCGAGCAGTACTTC
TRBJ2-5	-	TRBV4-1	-	CASSQESSEETQYF	TGCGCCAGCAGCCAAGAAAGTAGCGAAGAGACCCAGTACTTC
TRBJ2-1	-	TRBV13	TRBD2	CASSLSLAGGYSGEQFF	TGTGCCAGCAGCCTCAGCCTAGCGGGAGGCTATTCGGGTGAGCAGTTCTTC
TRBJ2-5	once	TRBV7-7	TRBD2	CASSLLGGRETQYF	TGTGCCAGCAGCTTATTAGGCGGGAGAGAGACCCAGTACTTC
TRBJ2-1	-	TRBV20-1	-	CSASENEQFF	TGCAGTGCGTCGGAGAATGAGCAGTTCTTC
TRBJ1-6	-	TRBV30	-	CAWRDGGRESPLHF	TGTGCCTGGAGGGATGGGGGGCGCGAATCACCCCTCCACTTT
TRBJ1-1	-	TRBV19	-	CASTLQLGPKMNTEAFF	TGTGCCAGTACCTTGCAACTGGGGCCCAAGATGAACACTGAAGCTTTCTTT
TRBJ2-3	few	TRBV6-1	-	CASSEASGGSTDTQYF	TGTGCCAGCAGTGAAGCTAGCGGAGGGAGCACAGATACGCAGTATTTT
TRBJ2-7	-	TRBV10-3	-	CAIRGLEPPYEQYF	TGTGCCATCAGGGGGTTGGAGCCACCCTACGAGCAGTACTTC
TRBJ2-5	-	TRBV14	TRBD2	CASSQQGRASGLQETQYF	TGTGCCAGCAGCCAACAAGGGCGGGCTAGCGGCCTACAAGAGACCCAGTACTTC
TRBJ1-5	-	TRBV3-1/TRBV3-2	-	CASSQGAGRNNQPQHF	TGTGCCAGCAGCCAAGGGGCAGGGAGGAACAATCAGCCCCAGCATTTT
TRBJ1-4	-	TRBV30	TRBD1	CAWTEGGQGGRKLFF	TGTGCCTGGACCGAGGGGGGACAGGGAGGTAGAAAACTGTTTTTT
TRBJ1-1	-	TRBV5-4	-	CASSLSLFAGESEAEAFF	TGTGCCAGCAGCTTGAGTTTGTTCGCAGGGGAGAGTGAAGCTGAAGCTTTCTTT
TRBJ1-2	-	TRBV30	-	CAWTGSPNYGYTF	TGTGCCTGGACAGGTTCACCTAACTATGGCTACACCTTC
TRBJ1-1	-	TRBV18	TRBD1	CASSPGTGTNTEAFF	TGTGCCAGCTCGCCAGGGACAGGGACTAACACTGAAGCTTTCTTT
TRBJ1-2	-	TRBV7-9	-	CASSLDGDGYTF	TGTGCCAGCAGCTTAGACGGGGATGGCTACACCTTC
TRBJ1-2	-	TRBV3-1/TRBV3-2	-	CANLPGRYGYTF	TGTGCCAACCTGCCGGGGCGGTATGGCTACACCTTC
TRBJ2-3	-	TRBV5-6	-	CASSFWAGSTDTQYF	TGTGCCAGCAGCTTTTGGGCTGGAAGCACAGATACGCAGTATTTT
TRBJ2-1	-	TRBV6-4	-	CASSGGMRDEQFF	TGTGCCAGCAGTGGGGGGATGAGGGATGAGCAGTTCTTC
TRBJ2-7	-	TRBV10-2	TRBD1	CASSQTGGASVEQYF	TGCGCCAGCAGTCAAACAGGGGGCGCTTCCGTCGAGCAGTACTTC
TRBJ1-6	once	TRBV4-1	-	CASSPKASGRDSPLHF	TGCGCCAGCAGCCCCAAGGCCTCCGGGAGAGATTCACCCCTCCACTTT
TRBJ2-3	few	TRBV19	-	CASSLRHTDTQYF	TGTGCCAGTAGTCTGAGACACACAGATACGCAGTATTTT
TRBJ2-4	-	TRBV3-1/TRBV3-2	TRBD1	CASSREGTGGNIQYF	TGTGCCAGCAGCCGAGAGGGAACAGGGGGAAACATTCAGTACTTC
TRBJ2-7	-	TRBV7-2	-	CASSLIRERALYF	TGTGCCAGCAGCTTAATCCGGGAGAGGGCTCTGTACTTC
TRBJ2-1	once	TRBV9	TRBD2	CASSVELASSYNEQFF	TGTGCCAGCAGCGTAGAACTAGCGAGCTCCTACAATGAGCAGTTCTTC
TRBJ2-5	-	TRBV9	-	CASSVWGSGETQYF	TGTGCCAGCAGCGTTTGGGGGAGTGGGGAGACCCAGTACTTC
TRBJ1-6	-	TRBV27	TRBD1	CASRGQGFPLHF	TGTGCCAGCAGGGGACAGGGGTTCCCCCTCCACTTT
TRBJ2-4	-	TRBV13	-	CASSFIGAAKNIQYF	TGTGCCAGCAGCTTCATCGGGGCAGCCAAAAACATTCAGTACTTC
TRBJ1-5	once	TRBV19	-	CASSMVDQPQHF	TGTGCCAGTAGCATGGTAGATCAGCCCCAGCATTTT
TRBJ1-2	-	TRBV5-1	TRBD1	CASSHGTGDYGYTF	TGCGCCAGCAGCCACGGGACAGGGGACTATGGCTACACCTTC
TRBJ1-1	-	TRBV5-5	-	CASSFRSNGEAFF	TGTGCCAGCAGCTTTAGGAGTAATGGTGAAGCTTTCTTT
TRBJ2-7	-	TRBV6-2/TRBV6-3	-	CASSFDPPYEQYF	TGTGCCAGCAGCTTCGATCCCCCCTACGAGCAGTACTTC
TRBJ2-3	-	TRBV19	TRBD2	CASSIQAGEGTYTQYF	TGTGCCAGTAGTATTCAAGCGGGAGAAGGGACATATACGCAGTATTTT
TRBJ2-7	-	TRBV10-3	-	CAIRPGPGDYEQYF	TGTGCCATTCGCCCGGGACCCGGGGACTACGAGCAGTACTTC
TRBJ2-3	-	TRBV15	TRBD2	CATSRAFGASGRERTDTQYF	TGTGCCACCAGCAGAGCCTTTGGGGCGAGCGGGAGAGAGCGCACAGATACGCAGTATTTT
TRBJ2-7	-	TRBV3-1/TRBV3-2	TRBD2	CASSQPSGGCRSAPSEQYF	TGTGCCAGCAGCCAACCATCGGGGGGTTGCAGAAGCGCCCCTTCCGAGCAGTACTTC
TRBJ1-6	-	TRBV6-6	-	CASSYHPSSYNSPLHF	TGTGCCAGCAGTTATCACCCGAGCTCCTATAATTCACCCCTCCACTTT
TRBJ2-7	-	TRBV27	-	CASSLSWDQSYEQYF	TGTGCCAGCAGTTTAAGTTGGGACCAATCCTACGAGCAGTACTTC
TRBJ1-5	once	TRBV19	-	CASSIVGVNSNQPQHF	TGTGCCAGTAGTATAGTGGGGGTTAATAGCAATCAGCCCCAGCATTTT